The source of this T cell receptor (beta chain) is a study of OX40 agonist ivuxolimab in advanced cancers. Study-level points and caveats: In a subset of nonresponders, normalized T-cell clonal expansion was also low.

The ends were cut back, 1 base at V and 0 bases at J, with 11 bases in the middle. The CDR3 extends over 15 amino acids. CDR1 is SGHRS and CDR2 is YFSETQ in the germline V gene. A word on this clone: Its antigen is unidentified.

The table came from immunoSEQ multiplex PCR; TCRdb's copy has only in-frame clones and leaves some out. The table has about 96,000 clones, about 84% seen once; the top ten hold about 6%. The gene calls are TRBV5-1 and TRBJ2-7; no clear D gene. The sequencing here drew on CD4+ or CD8+ T cells sorted from blood, taken in a trial of the OX40 agonist ivuxolimab. The source of this sequence is an adult with an advanced solid tumor such as melanoma, head and neck, liver or kidney cancer. The CDR3 bases are TGCGCCAGCAGCTTGAAAGGGTCCACCTCCTACGAGCAGTACTTC. Translated, it gives CASSLKGSTSYEQYF.